This record covers a single TCR beta chain. What this receptor recognizes is not known. Per-nucleotide qualities are absent, and no much larger clonotype sits a single base away. The CDR3 goes from the cysteine to the phenylalanine over 17 residues. The sequence is cut down to CDR3 DNA, 51 bases in frame from base 1. The protocol used for the library was the immunoSEQ multiplex PCR assay. What TCRdb holds here is the immuneACCESS table cut down to in-frame rearrangements. Part of the clones is not present; checked against another copy, under half of the missing clones reflect an unresolved V gene, and the others are unexplained. This sample is represented by 120,000 or so clones; around 94% of them were singletons. The top ten constitute under 0.7% of the sample. These data are taken from a study of control samples from healthy donors and cancer patients (dated by TCRdb to about 2020).

The chain joins TRBV21-1 to TRBJ2-7; the D call in the table, TRBD1, was not verified against the DNA. TRBV21-1 constitutes a pseudogene. The sequence came from an elderly man with head and neck cancer. The specimen sequenced was PBMCs. The DNA sequence is as follows: TGTGCCAGCAGCAAAGCTTCGGAGACAGGGGAGGCTTGCGAGCAGTACTTC. Its protein is CASSKASETGEACEQYF.